These 23 T cell receptor beta chains share one sample of origin, sequenced in a study of cytotoxic CD8 clonotypes in ibrutinib-treated CLL. The protocol was immunoSEQ multiplex PCR, while the TCRdb copy is restricted to in-frame clones and leaves out a portion. This sample has some 61,000 clones, with about two thirds found just once. The sample consisted of PBMCs, taken after 12 months of ibrutinib treatment. The receptors shown here come from a human donor with chronic lymphocytic leukemia.

This chain uses TRBV18 with TRBJ1-1, with 9 bases identical to TRBD1. This CDR3 region has 15 residues. In germline, CDR1 is KGHSH, CDR2 LQKENI. Unmatched junction bases numbered 4, after V lost 0 bases and J lost 5 bases. CDR3 DNA: TGTGCCAGCTCACCACCGGACAGGGGTGGAACTGAAGCTTTCTTT. It yields the protein CASSPPDRGGTEAFF. The variable domain in full, with the rest retrieved from reference TRBV18 and TRBJ1-1, is NAGVMQNPRHLVRRRGQEARLRCSPMKGHSHVYWYRQLPEEGLKFMVYLQKENIIDESGMPKERFSAEFPKEGPSILRIQQVVRGDSAAYFCASSPPDRGGTEAFFGQGTRLTVV.

V and J are TRBV6-6 and TRBJ1-1, with D maybe TRBD1 (6 bases). Germline CDR1 is MNHNY and CDR2 is SVGAGI (reference sequence). This CDR3 has 15 residues. Between the trimmed V and J ends, which lost 4 bases and 4 bases, there was a span of 16 bases. CDR3 DNA: TGTGCCAGCAGTTTCCCCACAGGGAGGGGCACTGAAGCTTTCTTT. Protein product: CASSFPTGRGTEAFF.

V is TRBV7-8 and J is TRBJ1-5; maybe TRBD1 (6 bases). This CDR3 is 16 amino acids long. V was pared by 2 bases and J by 5 bases, with 16 bases between. Germline loops: CDR1 SGHVS, CDR2 FQNEAQ. CDR3 DNA sequence: TGTGCCAGCAGCTTATCGAACAGGGAATTGCATCAGCCCCAGCATTTT. Its protein is CASSLSNRELHQPQHF.

The rearrangement joins TRBV7-6 to TRBJ1-1; 8 nucleotides align to TRBD1. Per the germline V gene, CDR1 is SGHVS and CDR2 is FNYEAQ. J gave up 4 bases and V 4 bases, and 17 bases lay outside the gene matches. The CDR3 is 18 residues long. DNA of the CDR3: TGTGCCAGCAGCTCCCCAGGACAGGGAGTTTCGAGTAGCACTGAAGCTTTCTTT. Translated, it gives CASSSPGQGVSSSTEAFF.

This chain joins TRBV19 and TRBJ2-3; 8 nucleotides match TRBD2. The V gene's germline CDR1 is LNHDA and CDR2 SQIVND (reference sequence). This CDR3 is built from 15 residues. With 9 bases clipped from V and 1 base from J, the junction kept 9 bases outside the gene matches. CDR3 amino acids: CASSERGPRTDTQYF. The DNA of the CDR3 is TGTGCCAGCTCCGAGCGGGGGCCGCGCACAGATACGCAGTATTTT.

This clone was detected only once. V usage is TRBV18 and J usage is TRBJ2-5; tentative D call: TRBD1 (6 bases). The CDR3 is 17 residues long. CDR1 is KGHSH, CDR2 LQKENI, per germline. Trimming cost V 4 bases and J 4 bases, with 22 bases left between them. The CDR3, as DNA: TGTGCCAGCTCACGCGCCCCGGGACATGGGACGGGAGAGACCCAGTACTTC. Translation gives CASSRAPGHGTGETQYF.

V and J are TRBV30 and TRBJ2-6; the match to TRBD2 covers 8 bases. The CDR3 loop spans 17 amino acids. The junction had 15 bases not matched to a gene; V was cut back by 7 bases and J by 4 bases. CDR1 GTSNPN and CDR2 SVGIG come from the germline V gene (reference sequence). In DNA form, the CDR3 reads TGTGCCTTCACACGGGGGGGTATCTCGTCCGGGGCCAACGTCCTGACTTTC. Translated: CAFTRGGISSGANVLTF.

The DNA of the CDR3 is TGCGCCAGCAGCCAATCGGGACTAGCGGGGGGCCCTGGAGATACGCAGTATTTT. Its protein is CASSQSGLAGGPGDTQYF. The chain recombines TRBV4-3 with TRBJ2-3, with 15 nucleotides matching TRBD2. Germline CDR1 is LGHNA and CDR2 is YSLEER. There are 18 residues in the CDR3. Trimming cost V 2 bases and J 5 bases; bases outside gene matches: 8.

This clone appeared a few times. V usage is TRBV4-2 and J usage is TRBJ1-2; possible D gene TRBD1, 6 bases. This CDR3 is 15 amino acids long. Per germline, CDR1 LGHNA and CDR2 YNFKEQ. Trimming removed 0 bases from V and 3 bases from J, with 11 bases in between. DNA of the CDR3: TGTGCCAGCAGCCAAGATCGGCGGACAGACTATGGCTACACCTTC. This codes for CASSQDRRTDYGYTF.

This clone has only a few counts. The rearrangement uses TRBV15 and TRBJ2-3; TRBD2 aligns across 8 bases. The CDR3 runs 15 residues. Losses at the gene ends were 4 bases for V and 2 bases for J; bases not matched to a gene: 5. Per germline, CDR1 LNHNV and CDR2 YYDKDF (reference sequence). In DNA, the CDR3 is TGTGCCACCAGCACCATAGCGGGGACCACAGATACGCAGTATTTT. Residues: CATSTIAGTTDTQYF.

The chain uses TRBV30 and TRBJ2-3, with D perhaps being TRBD1 or TRBD2 (5 bases each). The CDR3 is made up of 15 amino acids. V was pared by 1 base and J by 3 bases, with 14 bases between. Germline-derived CDR1 and CDR2 are GTSNPN and SVGIG (reference sequence). CDR3 region: CAWSAPGPRTDTQYF. CDR3 DNA sequence: TGTGCCTGGAGTGCTCCGGGACCCCGAACAGATACGCAGTATTTT.

The chain has TRBV6-6 and TRBJ2-1; the D is unclear. The germline CDR1 and CDR2 sequences are MNHNY and SVGAGI (reference sequence). V was cut by 2 bases and J by 2 bases, with 4 bases left in between. This CDR3 spans 13 amino acids. Here the CDR3 reads CASSYGAYNEQFF. The CDR3 DNA reads as TGTGCCAGCAGTTACGGGGCCTACAATGAGCAGTTCTTC.

This rearrangement joins TRBV5-1 to TRBJ1-5; no reliable D call. V gave up 0 bases and J gave up 3 bases, with 4 bases separating them. This CDR3 comprises 13 residues. The germline CDR1 and CDR2 sequences are SGHRS and YFSETQ. As DNA, the CDR3 is TGCGCCAGCAGCTTGGGGACCAATCAGCCCCAGCATTTT. Encoded protein: CASSLGTNQPQHF. Combining the CDR3 with reference TRBV5-1 and TRBJ1-5 gives the whole variable domain KAGVTQTPRYLIKTRGQQVTLSCSPISGHRSVSWYQQTPGQGLQFLFEYFSETQRNKGNFPGRFSGRQFSNSRSEMNVSTLELGDSALYLCASSLGTNQPQHFGDGTRLSIL.

The chain links TRBV30 to TRBJ1-6; D not certain. The germline CDR1 and CDR2 sequences are GTSNPN and SVGIG (reference sequence). The CDR3 loop spans 16 amino acids. Trimming pared 0 bases from V and 0 bases from J, leaving 9 bases between. The CDR3 nucleotides read TGTGCCTGGAGTGTTGTAGGGCTCTCCTATAATTCACCCCTCCACTTT. Translation gives CAWSVVGLSYNSPLHF.

The table lists this clone with a few counts. This sequence joins TRBV11-2 and TRBJ1-5, with 10 bases aligning to TRBD1. There are 15 residues in the CDR3. The V gene's germline CDR1 is SGHAT and CDR2 FQNNGV. V lost 3 bases to trimming and J lost 4 bases; unmatched junction nucleotides: 3. In nucleotides, the CDR3 is TGTGCCAGCAGCTTGGGGGACAGGGGTAATCAGCCCCAGCATTTT. Translation: CASSLGDRGNQPQHF.

This chain uses TRBV7-2 with TRBJ2-1; the match to TRBD1 covers 8 bases. Germline assignment: CDR1 SGHTA and CDR2 FQGNSA. V shed 10 bases, J shed 2 bases, and the junction held 4 bases outside the gene matches. The CDR3 runs to 13 residues. CDR3 protein: CATSGGPYNEQFF. CDR3 bases: TGTGCCACCTCAGGGGGCCCCTACAATGAGCAGTTCTTC.

V is TRBV9 and J is TRBJ2-2, with a weak D call TRBD2 (5 bases). Germline assignment: CDR1 SGDLS and CDR2 YYNGEE. This CDR3 spans 14 amino acids. V lost 2 bases and J lost 6, with 11 bases in between. The CDR3 region has the DNA TGTGCCAGCAGCGTTAGCCCCGGGGCCGGGGAGCTGTTTTTT. Amino acids: CASSVSPGAGELFF.

The genes are TRBV5-1 and TRBJ1-3; 7 positions match TRBD1. The germline CDR1 and CDR2 sequences are SGHRS and YFSETQ. With V trimmed by 6 bases and J by 0 bases, 3 bases remained unmatched. This CDR3 has 14 amino acids. CDR3 loop: CASKQGISGNTIYF. The CDR3 DNA is TGCGCCAGCAAACAGGGGATCTCTGGAAACACCATATATTTT.

The J gene is TRBJ2-7, the V gene TRBV29-1; the D gene is possibly TRBD2 (5 bases). Germline V gene data show CDR1 as SQVTM and CDR2 as ANQGSEA. The ends were cut back, 3 bases at V and 2 bases at J, with 11 bases in the middle. The CDR3 loop spans 13 amino acids. CDR3 sequence (DNA): TGCAGCGTTGACGGGGATTCCCCCTACGAGCAGTACTTC. Translation: CSVDGDSPYEQYF.

The gene calls are TRBV19 and TRBJ1-5, with D tentatively TRBD1 (5 bases). CDR3 length equals 13 residues. Germline loops: CDR1 LNHDA, CDR2 SQIVND (reference sequence). V was cut by 5 bases and J by 6 bases, with 11 bases left in between. Here the CDR3 reads CASSGGAAQPQHF. The CDR3 DNA reads as TGTGCCAGTAGTGGTGGGGCAGCTCAGCCCCAGCATTTT.

The chain has TRBV11-2 and TRBJ1-6; 7 bases are a match to TRBD1. Germline CDR1 and CDR2: SGHAT and FQNNGV. The CDR3 totals 14 residues. V was clipped by 8 bases and J by 7 bases; unmatched bases: 8. This CDR3 is CASSLGQENSPLHF. As DNA, the CDR3 is TGTGCCAGCTCCCTCGGACAGGAAAATTCACCCCTCCACTTT. Based on the CDR3 plus reference TRBV11-2 and TRBJ1-6, the full variable domain is EAGVAQSPRYKIIEKRQSVAFWCNPISGHATLYWYQQILGQGPKLLIQFQNNGVVDDSQLPKDRFSAERLKGVDSTLKIQPAKLEDSAVYLCASSLGQENSPLHFGNGTRLTVT.

Of note for this clone: One end of the junction does not line up with germline, which may come from a read error. Other DNA sequences of this sample code for an identical CDR3. The genes are TRBV5-1 and TRBJ1-2; TRBD1 matches 7 bases. The CDR3 runs to 15 residues. Germline-derived CDR1 and CDR2 are SGHRS and YFSETQ. The CDR3 region has the DNA TGTGCCAGCAGCGCCTCGGGACAGAGAGACTATGGCTACACCTTC. Its protein product is CASSASGQRDYGYTF.

This chain uses TRBV27 with TRBJ2-7; 9 bases fit TRBD2. Germline lookup yields CDR1 MNHEY and CDR2 SMNVEV (reference sequence). The CDR3 extends over 15 amino acids. The V gene end was trimmed by 6 bases and the J gene end by 5 bases; junction bases not matched to a gene: 11. CDR3 nucleotide sequence: TGTGCCAGCAGAAGCGGGTCGGGACTAGCAGACGAGCAGTACTTC. It is translated as CASRSGSGLADEQYF.